This entry describes one T cell receptor (beta chain). The method was immunoSEQ multiplex PCR; TCRdb's version includes in-frame clones alone and lacks a portion of them. This sample has 450,000 to 650,000 clones, with 78% found just once. This entry belongs to a study of shared T cell receptors in the human thymus. Germline lookup yields CDR1 MGHRA and CDR2 YSYEKL. Trimming removed 3 bases at V and 6 bases at J, with 19 bases between. This CDR3 spans 16 amino acids. The sample also formed part of further work on human thymus T cells. That paper states: Among the donors, all were healthy Finnish infants having corrective surgery for congenital heart defects. Corrective heart surgery yielded the resections from which the thymus tissue came. Seemingly biased V and J gene usage marked thymic and blood repertoires. In unrelated individuals, thymic repertoires overlapped highly, according to related research.

The rearrangement uses TRBV4-1 and TRBJ2-3, with D uncertain. What was sequenced was thymocytes. This sequence originates from a boy in the first two years of life with a congenital heart defect. This chain's CDR3 is CASSQGMAPSFDTQYF. The CDR3 region has the DNA TGCGCCAGCAGCCAGGGCATGGCCCCTTCGTTCGATACGCAGTATTTT.